The clone carrying this T cell receptor (beta chain) was counted only a few times. The antigen remains unidentified. The CDR3 loop spans 17 amino acids. The germline V gene encodes CDR1 LNHDA and CDR2 SQIVND (reference sequence). Trimming at V came to 6 bases and at J to 2 bases, leaving 12 bases not matched to a gene. The data were taken from a study of cytomegalovirus exposure and HLA in healthy donors. Study outcomes and limitations: TCR beta chains numbering under 200 were designated cytomegalovirus-associated.

PCR amplification relied on 60 Vbeta primers (plus 13 Jbeta primers). The assay was immunoSEQ multiplex PCR, and TCRdb's table has in-frame clones only and misses some. There are some 180,000 clones in the sample; just over 75% occur only once, and about 1.5% lies in the top ten. Material for sequencing was PBMCs. This chain joins TRBV19 and TRBJ1-1; TRBD1 agrees at 10 bases. The receptor's source is a man between 18 and 35 years old in good health and CMV-seronegative. The CDR3, as DNA: TGTGCCAGTAGCCTCGACAGGGGGCTTTCAGGTAACACTGAAGCTTTCTTT. Its translation is CASSLDRGLSGNTEAFF.